This T cell receptor beta chain was recovered during a study of human T cells and chemical hapten exposure. Study-level background: Throughout the approximately 24-week study, diphenylcyclopropenone was applied weekly to the patients' scalps.

Trimming removed 3 bases at V and 7 bases at J, with 13 bases between. CDR3 length: 14 residues. Germline values: CDR1 SGHTA, CDR2 FQGTGA. In the study's own analysis: The median was around 91,000 TCRs per sample, ranging roughly 23,224 to 690,600. Using its own MiXCR run on the RACE reads, TCRdb lists one record per CDR3 protein. These V and J calls originate from TCRdb's pipeline instead of the authors' own analysis. This sample has 150,000 to 200,000 distinct CDR3 sequences, with roughly 14% found just once. As to time point: patch test 1, 2 weeks after DPC sensitization. The treatment: therapeutic diphenylcyclopropenone sensitization with weekly scalp DPC.

This sequence joins TRBV7-3 and TRBJ2-1; D ambiguous. The receptor comes from a woman in her 30s with alopecia areata. Some clones in this sample may be carry-over from other donors' samples. The sample consisted of whole blood, taken in connection with sensitization to the hapten diphenylcyclopropenone (DPC). CDR3 DNA sequence: TGTGCCAGCAGCTTGGGTAAGGGTGTGAATGAGCAGTTCTTC. Translating it yields CASSLGKGVNEQFF.